The entry below gives a single T cell receptor (beta chain) sequence along with its context. Its cognate antigen has yet to be identified. No much larger clone is present one base from it, and per-base qualities are unavailable. The data were taken from a study of blood T cell repertoires in COVID-19 (dated by TCRdb to 2020 to 2021). In the study overall: Samples from collaborators originated in the United States, Italy and Spain and spanned both the acute and convalescent phases of COVID-19. The material from the prospective study consisted of cDNA or gDNA derived from T cells, B-cell-depleted T cells, or PBMCs. Where available, HLA class I and class II types were taken from metadata supplied by the sample provider and were not determined by assay-based typing. The dataset comprised deeply sampled blood TCRbeta repertoires from subjects exposed to, actively infected with, or recovered from COVID-19. Samples were obtained from the ongoing ImmuneRACE study (first 160 participants) and from 1,000 to 1,500 subjects provided by 6 global collaborators. A de-identified subject ID, COVID-19 status, age in years and sex were almost always included in the sample metadata. The repertoires were released in a freely available public database meant as a resource for research on the immune response to SARS-CoV-2.

The full study reports these points: The quantity of clinical and demographic metadata differed by source and by participant and was supplied without curation.

Taken from cysteine to phenylalanine, the CDR3 has 13 residues. The kept DNA is CDR3 alone, 39 bases in frame from the first base. V was cut back by 4 bases and J by 5 bases, leaving a gap of 9 bases between them. Based on the germline V gene (reference sequence), the CDR1 and CDR2 sequences are LNHDA and SQIVND. Each collaborating institution followed its own protocols to collect whole blood in K2EDTA tubes. For TCRbeta analysis, collaborators shipped samples in one of three forms: frozen whole blood, isolated PBMCs, or DNA extracted from either of those sample types. TCRbeta CDR3 regions were amplified from genomic DNA by means of the immunoSEQ Assay, a bias-controlled multiplex PCR. The original methods were these. Within the assay, amplification of reference gene primers was used to estimate how many nucleated cells each sample contained. Sequence reads were collapsed and filtered to measure the absolute abundance of every unique TCRbeta CDR3 rearrangement. For each sample, productive Simpson clonality was calculated by taking the square root of Simpson's diversity index across productive rearrangements. What TCRdb holds here is the immuneACCESS table cut down to in-frame rearrangements. Part of the clones is not present; checked against another copy, under half of the missing clones reflect an unresolved V gene, and the others are unexplained. V, J and clone size reflect that table, while D and trimming were determined from the DNA. The table for this sample lists 250,000 to 300,000 clones; 70% to 90% of them were counted only once. The ten largest clones capture less than 6.5% of the sample.

The sequenced sample consisted of peripheral blood. This TCR came from a man aged 50-59 years with active or convalescent COVID-19. The chain is assembled from TRBV19 and TRBJ2-1, with no confidently assigned D gene. The nucleotide sequence reads TGTGCCAGTAGTACGCTAGGTGACAATGAGCAGTTCTTC. Translated, this gives CASSTLGDNEQFF.